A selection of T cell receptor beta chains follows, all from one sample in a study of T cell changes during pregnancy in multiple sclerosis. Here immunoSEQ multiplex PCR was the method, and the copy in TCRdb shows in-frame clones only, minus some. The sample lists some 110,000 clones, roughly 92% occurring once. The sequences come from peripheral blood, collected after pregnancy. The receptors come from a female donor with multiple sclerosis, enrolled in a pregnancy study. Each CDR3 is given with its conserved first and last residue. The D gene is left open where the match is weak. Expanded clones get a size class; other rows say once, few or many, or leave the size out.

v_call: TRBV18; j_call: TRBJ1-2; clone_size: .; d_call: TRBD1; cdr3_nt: TGTGCCAGCTCACCGACAGGGGGATCCTATGGCTACACCTTC; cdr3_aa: CASSPTGGSYGYTF
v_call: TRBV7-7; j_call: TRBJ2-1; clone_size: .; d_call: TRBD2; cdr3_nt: TGTGCCAGCAGCTCCGGACTAGCGACTTCACAGAGGCAGTTCTTC; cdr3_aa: CASSSGLATSQRQFF
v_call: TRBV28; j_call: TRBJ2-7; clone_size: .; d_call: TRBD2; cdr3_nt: TGTGCCAGCAGTCTGATGGGGACTAGCGGCGAGCAGTACTTC; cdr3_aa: CASSLMGTSGEQYF
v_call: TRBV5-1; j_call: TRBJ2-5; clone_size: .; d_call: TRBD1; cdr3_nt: TGCGCCAGCAGCCTGAGGACAGGGGGTAAAGAGACCCAGTACTTC; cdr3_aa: CASSLRTGGKETQYF
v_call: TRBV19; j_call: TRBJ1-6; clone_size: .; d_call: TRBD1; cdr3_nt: TGTGCCAGTAGTATGACAGGGATCAATTCACCCCTCCACTTT; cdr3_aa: CASSMTGINSPLHF
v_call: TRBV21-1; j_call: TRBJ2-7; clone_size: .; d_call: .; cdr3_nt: .; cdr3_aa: CASSKGSVAGGSLLEQYF
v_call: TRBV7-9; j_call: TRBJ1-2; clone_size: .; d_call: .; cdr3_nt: TGTGCCAGCAGCTTAGCTGGCAGGTCTAACTATGGCTACACCTTC; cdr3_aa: CASSLAGRSNYGYTF
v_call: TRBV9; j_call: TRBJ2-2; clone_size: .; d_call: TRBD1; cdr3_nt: TGTGCCAGCAGCGTATCCAATCGGACAGGGGGGAACACCGGGGAGCTGTTTTTT; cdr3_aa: CASSVSNRTGGNTGELFF
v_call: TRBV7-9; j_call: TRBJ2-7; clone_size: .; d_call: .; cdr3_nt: TGTGCCAGCAGCCGATCCCGACAGGAGGTTTCCTACGAGCAGTACTTC; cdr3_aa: CASSRSRQEVSYEQYF
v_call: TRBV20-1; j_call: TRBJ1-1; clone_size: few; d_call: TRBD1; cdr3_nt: TGCAGTGCAACCGGGACAGGAGCTTTCTTT; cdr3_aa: CSATGTGAFF
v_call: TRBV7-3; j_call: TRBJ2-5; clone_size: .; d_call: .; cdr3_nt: TGTGCCAGCAGCTTACTCGGGTCCGGGGAGACCCAGTACTTC; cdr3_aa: CASSLLGSGETQYF
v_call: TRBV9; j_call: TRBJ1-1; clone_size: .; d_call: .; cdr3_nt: TGTGCCAGCAGCGTAGAAGGAGTCTTGAACACTGAAGCTTTCTTT; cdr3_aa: CASSVEGVLNTEAFF
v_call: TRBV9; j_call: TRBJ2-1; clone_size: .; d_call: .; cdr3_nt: TGTGCCAGCAGCGCTGGGGGGAAAAATGAGCAGTTCTTC; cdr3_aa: CASSAGGKNEQFF
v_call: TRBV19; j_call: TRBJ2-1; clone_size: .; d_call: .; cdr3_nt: TGTGCCAGTAGTATGCAGGACTTCTCCTACAATGAGCAGTTCTTC; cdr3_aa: CASSMQDFSYNEQFF
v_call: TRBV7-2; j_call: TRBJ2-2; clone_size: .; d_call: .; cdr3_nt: TGTGCCAGCAGCTCGGGAATACCCACCGGGGAGCTGTTTTTT; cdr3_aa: CASSSGIPTGELFF
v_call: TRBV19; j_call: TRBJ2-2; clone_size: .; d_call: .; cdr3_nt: TGTGCCAGTAGTATAGGGAGCGGCAGATCGAACACCGGGGAGCTGTTTTTT; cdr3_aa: CASSIGSGRSNTGELFF
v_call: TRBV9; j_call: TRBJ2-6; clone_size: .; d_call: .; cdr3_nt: TGTGCCAGCAGCACTGCGGTCACTGCCTCTGGGGCCAACGTCCTGACTTTC; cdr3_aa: CASSTAVTASGANVLTF
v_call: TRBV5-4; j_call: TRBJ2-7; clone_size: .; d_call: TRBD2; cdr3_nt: TGTGCCAGCAGCTCAGGGACTAGCGGGAGCGTTTACGAGCAGTACTTC; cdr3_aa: CASSSGTSGSVYEQYF
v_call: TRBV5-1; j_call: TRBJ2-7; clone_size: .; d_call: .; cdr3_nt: TGCGCCAGCAGCTTGGCCCAAGACGGTAAGCTCGGGTACGAGCAGTACTTC; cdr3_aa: CASSLAQDGKLGYEQYF
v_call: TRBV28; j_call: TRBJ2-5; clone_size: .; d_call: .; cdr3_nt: TGTGCCAGCAGTATCGGGGGTTTGACGGAGACCCAGTACTTC; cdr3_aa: CASSIGGLTETQYF
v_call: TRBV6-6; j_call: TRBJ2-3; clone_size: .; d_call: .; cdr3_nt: TGTGCCAGCAGTTACTCGCGGATTAGCACAGATACGCAGTATTTT; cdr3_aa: CASSYSRISTDTQYF
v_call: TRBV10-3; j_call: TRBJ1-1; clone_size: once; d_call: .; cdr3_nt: TGTGCCATCAGGGGACAAGGGAACACTGAAGCTTTCTTT; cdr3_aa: CAIRGQGNTEAFF
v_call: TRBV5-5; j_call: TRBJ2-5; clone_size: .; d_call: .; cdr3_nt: TGTGCCAGCAGCTTGGGTTGGGGCGAGACCCAGTACTTC; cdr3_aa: CASSLGWGETQYF
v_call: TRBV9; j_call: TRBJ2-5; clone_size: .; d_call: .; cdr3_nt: TGTGCCAGCAGCCCCACGGCGGGGACTGAGACCCAGTACTTC; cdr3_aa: CASSPTAGTETQYF
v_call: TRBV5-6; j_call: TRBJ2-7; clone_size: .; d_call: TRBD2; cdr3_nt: TGTGCCAGCACGACTAGCGGGACCTACGAGCAGTACTTC; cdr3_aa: CASTTSGTYEQYF
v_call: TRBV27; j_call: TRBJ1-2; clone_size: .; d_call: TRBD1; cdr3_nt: TGTGCCAGCAGCGACAGGGGAAGAGATGGCTACACCTTC; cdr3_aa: CASSDRGRDGYTF
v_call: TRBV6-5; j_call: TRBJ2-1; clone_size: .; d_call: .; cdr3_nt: TGTGCCAGCAGTTCCTACACGACTACTGGGGTGCAGTTCTTC; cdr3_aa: CASSSYTTTGVQFF
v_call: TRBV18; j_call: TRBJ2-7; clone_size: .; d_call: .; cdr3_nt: TGTGCCAGCTCACCCAGCTCCTACGAGCAGTACTTC; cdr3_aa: CASSPSSYEQYF
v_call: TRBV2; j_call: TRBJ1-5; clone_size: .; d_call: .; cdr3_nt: TGTGCCAGCAGTGAAGCCGAGGGGGGGAATCAGCCCCAGCATTTT; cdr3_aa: CASSEAEGGNQPQHF
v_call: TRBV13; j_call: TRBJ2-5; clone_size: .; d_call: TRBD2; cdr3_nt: TGTGCCAGCAGCAAGAGGACTAGCGGGGGAAAAGAGACCCAGTACTTC; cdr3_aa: CASSKRTSGGKETQYF
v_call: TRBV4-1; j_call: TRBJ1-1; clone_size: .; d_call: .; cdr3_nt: TGCGCCAGCAGCCGGGACCCGGGGGGCAGGACTGAAGCTTTCTTT; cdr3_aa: CASSRDPGGRTEAFF
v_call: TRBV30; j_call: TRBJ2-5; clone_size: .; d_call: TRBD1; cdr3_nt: TGTGCCTGGAGTATTTCCGGGACAGCGGAGACCCAGTACTTC; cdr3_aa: CAWSISGTAETQYF
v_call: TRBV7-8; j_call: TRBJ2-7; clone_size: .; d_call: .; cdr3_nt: TGTGCCAGCAGCTTAGAAGACTCCGGAGGCTACGAGCAGTACTTC; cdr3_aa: CASSLEDSGGYEQYF
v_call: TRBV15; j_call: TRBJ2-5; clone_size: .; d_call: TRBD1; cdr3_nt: TGTGCCACCAGCTTTTCAAGGGCCAGGGGGGAGACCCAGTACTTC; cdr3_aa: CATSFSRARGETQYF
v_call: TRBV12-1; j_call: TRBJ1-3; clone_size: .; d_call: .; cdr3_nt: TGTGCCAGCAGCTGCAGGGGAAGGTGTGGTGGAAACACCATATATTTT; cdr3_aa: CASSCRGRCGGNTIYF
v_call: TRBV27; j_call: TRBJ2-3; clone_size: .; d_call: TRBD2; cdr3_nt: TGTGCCAGCAGTTTATGGACGGGAGGATTTACAGATACGCAGTATTTT; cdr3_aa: CASSLWTGGFTDTQYF
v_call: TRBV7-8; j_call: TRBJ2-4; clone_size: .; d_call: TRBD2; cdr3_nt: TGTGCCAGCAGCCCCAAAAGGACTAGCGGGAGTAGGGTCGTCAAAAACATTCAGTACTTC; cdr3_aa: CASSPKRTSGSRVVKNIQYF
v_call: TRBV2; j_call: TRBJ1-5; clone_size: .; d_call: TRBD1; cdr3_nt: TGTGCCAGCAGTGAAGGCTTAGGGGGACAGAACAATCAGCCCCAGCATTTT; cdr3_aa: CASSEGLGGQNNQPQHF
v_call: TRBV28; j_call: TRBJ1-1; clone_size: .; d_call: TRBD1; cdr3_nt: TGTGCCAGCAGCCCACCCCAAGGACAGGGGCGCACTGAAGCTTTCTTT; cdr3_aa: CASSPPQGQGRTEAFF
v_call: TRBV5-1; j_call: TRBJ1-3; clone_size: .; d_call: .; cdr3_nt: TGCGCCAGCAGCCAGACAAGCTCTGGAAACACCATATATTTT; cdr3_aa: CASSQTSSGNTIYF
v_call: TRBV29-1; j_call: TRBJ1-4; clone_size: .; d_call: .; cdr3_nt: TGCAGCGTTTCTCCGGGACAAGGGCAAAAACTGTTTTTT; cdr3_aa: CSVSPGQGQKLFF
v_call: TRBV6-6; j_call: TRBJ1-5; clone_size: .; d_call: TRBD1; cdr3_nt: TGTGCCAGCAGTTCCCTCGACAGGGCCAATCAGCCCCAGCATTTT; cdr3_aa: CASSSLDRANQPQHF
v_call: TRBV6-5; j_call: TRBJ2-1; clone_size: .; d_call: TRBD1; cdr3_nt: TGTGCCAGCAGTTACGGGGACAGCAAAACCTACAATGAGCAGTTCTTC; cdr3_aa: CASSYGDSKTYNEQFF
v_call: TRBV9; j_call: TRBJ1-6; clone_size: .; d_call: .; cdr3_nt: TGTGCCAGCAGCTCAAGCCATGGGACTGGCTCACCCCTCCACTTT; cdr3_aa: CASSSSHGTGSPLHF
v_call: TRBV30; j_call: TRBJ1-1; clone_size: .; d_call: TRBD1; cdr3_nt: TGTGCTTTTGGACAGGGATCCACTGAAGCTTTCTTT; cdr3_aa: CAFGQGSTEAFF
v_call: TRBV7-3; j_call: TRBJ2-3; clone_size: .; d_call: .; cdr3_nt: TGTGCCAGCAGCTTAAGTGTAGTAGCAGATACGCAGTATTTT; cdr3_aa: CASSLSVVADTQYF
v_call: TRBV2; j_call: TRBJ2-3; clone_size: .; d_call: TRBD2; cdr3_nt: TGTGCCAGCAGTGAGATCGGACTAGCGCGCTTGAGCACAGATACGCAGTATTTT; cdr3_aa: CASSEIGLARLSTDTQYF
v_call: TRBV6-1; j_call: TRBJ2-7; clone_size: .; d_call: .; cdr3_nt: TGTGCCAGCAAGGCTAGTGGATCCTACGAGCAGTACTTC; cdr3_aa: CASKASGSYEQYF
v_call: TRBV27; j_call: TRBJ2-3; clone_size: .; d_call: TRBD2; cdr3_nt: TGTGCCAGCAGTTTTCGGAGCGGGAACACAGATACGCAGTATTTT; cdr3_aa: CASSFRSGNTDTQYF
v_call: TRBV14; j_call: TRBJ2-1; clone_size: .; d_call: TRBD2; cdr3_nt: TGTGCCAGCAGCCAAGTTACCTTTATAGCGGGAGGGGAAGAGCAGTTCTTC; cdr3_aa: CASSQVTFIAGGEEQFF
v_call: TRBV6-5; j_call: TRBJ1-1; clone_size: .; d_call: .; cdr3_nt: TGTGCCAGCAGTATGACAGGTTACACTGAAGCTTTCTTT; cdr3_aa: CASSMTGYTEAFF
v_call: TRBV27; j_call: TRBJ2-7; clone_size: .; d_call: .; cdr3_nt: TGTGCCAGCAGTTTTAGGGGCGAGCAGTACTTC; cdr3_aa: CASSFRGEQYF
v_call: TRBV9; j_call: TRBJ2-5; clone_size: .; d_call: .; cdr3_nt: TGTGCCAGCAGCGCCTACGTTGGTAGACAAGAGACCCAGTACTTC; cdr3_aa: CASSAYVGRQETQYF
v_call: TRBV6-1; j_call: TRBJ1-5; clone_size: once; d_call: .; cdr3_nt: TGTGCCAGCAGTGGCCATCGGGGAGTTGGTAGCAATCAGCCCCAGCATTTT; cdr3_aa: CASSGHRGVGSNQPQHF
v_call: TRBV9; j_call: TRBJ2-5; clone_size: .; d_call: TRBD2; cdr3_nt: TGTGCCAGCAGCGTAGAAGGGTTAGGGGAGGGAAAAGAGACCCAGTACTTC; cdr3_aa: CASSVEGLGEGKETQYF